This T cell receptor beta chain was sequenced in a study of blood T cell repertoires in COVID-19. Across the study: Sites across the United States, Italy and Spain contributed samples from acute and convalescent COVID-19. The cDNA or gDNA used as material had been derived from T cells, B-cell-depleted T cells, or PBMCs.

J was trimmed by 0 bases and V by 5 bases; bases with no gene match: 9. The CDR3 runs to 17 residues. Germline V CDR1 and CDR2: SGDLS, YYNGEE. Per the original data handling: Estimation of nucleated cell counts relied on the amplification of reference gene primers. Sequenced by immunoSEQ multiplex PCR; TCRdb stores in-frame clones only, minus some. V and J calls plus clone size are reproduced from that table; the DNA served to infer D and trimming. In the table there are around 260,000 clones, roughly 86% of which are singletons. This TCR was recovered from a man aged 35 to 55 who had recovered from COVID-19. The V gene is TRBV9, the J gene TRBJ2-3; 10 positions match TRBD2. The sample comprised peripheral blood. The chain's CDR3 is CASSFTTSGSSTDTQYF. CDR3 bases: TGTGCCAGCAGTTTCACGACTAGCGGGTCTAGCACAGATACGCAGTATTTT.